Shown below are 23 T cell receptor beta chains from a single sample sequenced in a study of brain T cells in children with intractable seizures. Some clones are missing from TCRdb's copy, which holds only in-frame ones; the method was immunoSEQ multiplex PCR. The table has tens of thousands of clones, approximately 90% seen once. Sequenced here: peripheral blood, sampled at surgery. These TCRs come from a girl between 2 and 10 years old with Rasmussen encephalitis and intractable seizures.

The chain combines TRBV6-5 with TRBJ2-7; D gene uncertain. The CDR3 has 11 amino acids. Trimming left V 0 bases short and J 8 bases short, with 5 bases between. The germline gives CDR1 MNHEY, CDR2 SVGAGI. This CDR3 is CASSYSDKQYF. As DNA, the CDR3 is TGTGCCAGCAGTTACTCTGATAAGCAGTACTTC.

The CDR3: CASNEDFASGNTIYF. Here the CDR3 DNA reads TGTGCCAGTAACGAGGATTTTGCCTCTGGAAACACCATATATTTT. The rearrangement joins TRBV19 to TRBJ1-3; D unresolved. Trimming stripped 7 bases from V and 0 bases from J, with 13 bases between. The CDR3 loop spans 15 amino acids. Germline V gene lookup returns CDR1 LNHDA and CDR2 SQIVND (reference sequence).

DNA for the CDR3: TGCAGCGTAGGGACAGGGGTAGGCTATGGCTACACCTTC. Translating it yields CSVGTGVGYGYTF. The chain is built from TRBV29-1 and TRBJ1-2; the match to TRBD1 covers 10 bases. Losses at the gene ends were 6 bases for V and 4 bases for J; bases not matched to a gene: 5. Germline values: CDR1 SQVTM, CDR2 ANQGSEA. This CDR3 has 13 amino acids. Drawing the rest from reference TRBV29-1 and TRBJ1-2, the complete variable domain is SAVISQKPSRDICQRGTSLTIQCQVDSQVTMMFWYRQQPGQSLTLIATANQGSEATYESGFVIDKFPISRPNLTFSTLTVSNMSPEDSSIYLCSVGTGVGYGYTFGSGTRLTVV.

This chain joins TRBV18 and TRBJ1-6; a possible D gene is TRBD1 (6 bases). V lost 3 bases and J 0 bases, leaving 24 bases between the germline ends. CDR3 length: 21 residues. Germline-derived CDR1 and CDR2 are KGHSH and LQKENI. CDR3: CASSPLPPDRSGLSYNSPLHF. CDR3 nucleotides: TGTGCCAGCTCACCTCTCCCCCCTGACAGGTCTGGGCTCTCCTATAATTCACCCCTCCACTTT.

The gene calls are TRBV28 and TRBJ2-6; D not resolved. Germline V gene lookup returns CDR1 MDHEN and CDR2 SYDVKM. This CDR3 contains 18 residues. The V end was cut by 3 bases, the J end by 2 bases, with 17 bases between. CDR3 residues: CASSLAQGKMAGANVLTF. In nucleotides, the CDR3 is TGTGCCAGCAGTTTGGCCCAAGGGAAAATGGCTGGGGCCAACGTCCTGACTTTC.

This sequence joins TRBV7-9 and TRBJ2-5, with a weak D call TRBD1 (5 bases). The CDR3 is 13 amino acids. V shed 5 bases and J shed 4 bases, with 11 bases lying between them. CDR1 is SEHNR and CDR2 is FQNEAQ in the germline V gene (reference sequence). CDR3 residues: CASSNRQLETQYF. The CDR3 region has the DNA TGTGCCAGCAGCAACCGACAGCTAGAGACCCAGTACTTC.

With regard to this clone: An end of the junction does not agree with germline; a read error may underlie this. J is TRBJ2-1 and V is TRBV7-3; 7 bases agree with TRBD2. Germline assignment: CDR1 SGHTA and CDR2 FQGTGA. There are 12 residues in the CDR3. CDR3 bases: TGTGCCAGCAGCTTAATCGCGGGAGCGCAAGTCTTC. Translation gives CASSLIAGAQVF.

J is TRBJ2-7 and V is TRBV6-5, with 9 nucleotides matching TRBD1. Germline-derived CDR1 and CDR2 are MNHEY and SVGAGI. Germline trimming cut 8 bases from V and 2 bases from J; bases unmatched to any gene: 7. This CDR3 has 14 residues. In DNA, the CDR3 is TGTGCCAGCGCTAGGGACAGGGAAACCTACGAGCAGTACTTC. Translation gives CASARDRETYEQYF.

The chain carries TRBV4-1 and TRBJ1-6; no clear D. The V gene's germline CDR1 is MGHRA and CDR2 YSYEKL. This CDR3 contains 14 residues. V was shortened by 1 base and J by 7 bases, with 8 bases between the two germline ends. DNA of the CDR3: TGCGCCAGCAGCCAAGGGAACATAAATTCACCCCTCCACTTT. It specifies CASSQGNINSPLHF.

This clone was observed once. The chain couples TRBV9 to TRBJ1-4; D gene ambiguous. CDR1 is SGDLS and CDR2 is YYNGEE in the germline V gene. The CDR3 consists of 17 residues. V lost 1 base and J 0 bases, leaving 13 bases between the germline ends. The CDR3 protein is CASSVSPYGSTNEKLFF. Here the CDR3 DNA reads TGTGCCAGCAGCGTATCCCCCTATGGTTCAACTAATGAAAAACTGTTTTTT.

The table lists this clone with a few counts. The chain recombines TRBV7-2 with TRBJ1-3; D uncertain. This CDR3 region has 13 residues. Per the germline V gene, CDR1 is SGHTA and CDR2 is FQGNSA. The V and J ends lost 2 bases and 1 base respectively, with 3 bases between them. Here the CDR3 reads CASSLKSGNTIYF. The CDR3 DNA reads TGTGCCAGCAGCTTAAAGTCTGGAAACACCATATATTTT.

This chain uses TRBV18 with TRBJ2-7; D is possibly TRBD2 (6 bases). This CDR3 comprises 13 residues. V was cut by 3 bases and J by 5 bases, with 11 bases left in between. CDR1 and CDR2 (germline): KGHSH, LQKENI. The CDR3 loop is CASSPPWGDEQYF. The DNA of the CDR3 is TGTGCCAGCTCACCGCCGTGGGGGGACGAGCAGTACTTC. Based on the CDR3 plus reference TRBV18 and TRBJ2-7, the full variable domain is NAGVMQNPRHLVRRRGQEARLRCSPMKGHSHVYWYRQLPEEGLKFMVYLQKENIIDESGMPKERFSAEFPKEGPSILRIQQVVRGDSAAYFCASSPPWGDEQYFGPGTRLTVT.

The CDR3 DNA is TGTGCCAGTAGACTGACAGATTCTAATTCACCCCTCCACTTT. Translated: CASRLTDSNSPLHF. The genes are TRBV19 and TRBJ1-6, with TRBD1 as a possible D gene (5 bases). The V end was cut by 6 bases, the J end by 6 bases, with 12 bases between. Germline assignment: CDR1 LNHDA and CDR2 SQIVND (reference sequence). The CDR3 has 14 residues.

V gene TRBV19 combines with J gene TRBJ2-5; D not certain. Trimming took 3 bases from V and 5 from J, leaving 10 bases between them. Germline V gene sequence: CDR1 LNHDA, CDR2 SQIVND (reference sequence). CDR3 size: 13 residues. The CDR3, as DNA: TGTGCCAGTAGTATTCAGGTCTGGGAGACCCAGTACTTC. It is translated as CASSIQVWETQYF.

This clone was observed a handful of times. The chain recombines TRBV7-6 with TRBJ2-7; 11 nucleotides match TRBD2. This CDR3 is 15 amino acids long. The V and J ends lost 5 bases and 3 bases, in that order; junction bases with no gene match: 6. The germline V gene has CDR1 SGHVS and CDR2 FNYEAQ. The CDR3 sequence: CASSGTSGLLYEQYF. CDR3 sequence (DNA): TGTGCCAGCAGCGGGACTAGCGGCCTTCTCTACGAGCAGTACTTC.

The chain is built from TRBV5-8 and TRBJ2-3; 8 positions agree with TRBD1. Trimming removed 2 bases from V and 6 bases from J; junction bases left unmatched: 5. The CDR3 spans 14 residues. The germline CDR1 and CDR2 sequences are SGHTS and YDEGEE. CDR3 sequence reads: CASSFGQGADTQYF. The CDR3 DNA sequence: TGTGCCAGCAGCTTCGGACAGGGCGCCGATACGCAGTATTTT.

A single count supports this clone. The chain joins TRBV2 to TRBJ1-5; D possibly corresponds to TRBD1 (5 bases). Germline V gene sequence: CDR1 SNHLY, CDR2 FYNNEI. This CDR3 is built from 15 residues. Deletions cut 7 bases from V and 0 bases from J, with 13 bases between. The CDR3 DNA reads as TGTGCCAGCAAAGGGGACCTTCTTAGCAATCAGCCCCAGCATTTT. This translates into CASKGDLLSNQPQHF.

V usage is TRBV7-2 and J usage is TRBJ2-2; D possibly corresponds to TRBD2 (6 bases). V lost 10 bases and J lost 0, with 15 bases in between. CDR1 SGHTA and CDR2 FQGNSA come from the germline V gene. This CDR3 comprises 15 residues. CDR3 region: CAIKRVAANTGELFF. In DNA, the CDR3 is TGTGCCATTAAGAGGGTAGCGGCGAACACCGGGGAGCTGTTTTTT.

The CDR3, as DNA: TGTGCCAGCAGCTTAACGTTGGGGGCCGGGACTGAAGCTTTCTTT. It encodes CASSLTLGAGTEAFF. The rearrangement links TRBV7-3 to TRBJ1-1; a possible D gene is TRBD1 (6 bases). V was cut by 0 bases and J by 5 bases, with 13 bases left in between. CDR3 length: 15 amino acids. Germline-derived CDR1 and CDR2 are SGHTA and FQGTGA.

V gene TRBV9 combines with J gene TRBJ2-3; 16 bases are a match to TRBD2. This CDR3 is built from 16 residues. From germline, CDR1 is SGDLS and CDR2 YYNGEE. The V gene end was trimmed by 3 bases and the J gene end by 5 bases; junction bases not matched to a gene: 3. This CDR3 reads CASSEGLAGGRDTQYF. Written as DNA, the CDR3 is TGTGCCAGCAGCGAGGGACTAGCGGGAGGGCGAGATACGCAGTATTTT. The complete variable domain, with remaining parts taken from reference TRBV9 and TRBJ2-3, reads DSGVTQTPKHLITATGQRVTLRCSPRSGDLSVYWYQQSLDQGLQFLIQYYNGEERAKGNILERFSAQQFPDLHSELNLSSLELGDSALYFCASSEGLAGGRDTQYFGPGTRLTVL.

J is TRBJ1-1 and V is TRBV2, with D possibly TRBD1 on 5 matching bases. This CDR3 is built from 14 residues. Germline CDR1 SNHLY, CDR2 FYNNEI. Trimming took off 4 bases at V and 0 bases at J, with 9 bases between the two ends. The CDR3 sequence: CASSVNRMNTEAFF. Written as DNA, the CDR3 is TGTGCCAGCAGTGTCAACAGGATGAACACTGAAGCTTTCTTT.

The gene calls are TRBV24-1 and TRBJ1-1; D is possibly TRBD1 (6 bases). Trimming removed 3 bases at V and 3 bases at J, with 13 bases between. The length of the CDR3 is 15 residues. The V gene's germline CDR1 is KGHDR and CDR2 SFDVKD. CDR3: CATSDTGTPYTEAFF. DNA of the CDR3: TGTGCCACCAGTGATACCGGGACACCATACACTGAAGCTTTCTTT.

Regarding this clone: Other DNA sequences from this sample encode an identical CDR3 as well. The chain is built from TRBV5-6 and TRBJ2-7; 7 bases agree with TRBD2. This CDR3 comprises 14 residues. CDR1 is SGHDT and CDR2 is YYEEEE in the germline V gene. V gave up 2 bases and J gave up 0 bases; unmatched junction bases: 2. The CDR3 nucleotides read TGTGCCAGCAGCTTAGCGGGAACCTCCTACGAGCAGTACTTC. Protein: CASSLAGTSYEQYF.